The 5 T cell receptor beta chains below all came from one sample that was sequenced in a study of T cell responses to AZD1222 COVID-19 vaccine. The assay was immunoSEQ multiplex PCR, and TCRdb's table has in-frame clones only and misses some. This repertoire shows under 95,000 clones, approximately 85% found once; its top ten account for more than 9%. The material was peripheral blood, obtained 28 days after the second AZD1222 dose. The receptors shown here come from an adult who received the AZD1222 COVID-19 vaccine.

This rearrangement joins TRBV19 to TRBJ1-5; TRBD1 might be the D (5 bases). Germline V lookup: CDR1 LNHDA, CDR2 SQIVND (reference sequence). V shed 4 bases and J shed 4 bases, with 14 bases lying between them. The CDR3 is 15 residues long. In nucleotides, the CDR3 is TGTGCCAGTAGTACCTGGGGGGTGTCAAATCAGCCCCAGCATTTT. It is translated as CASSTWGVSNQPQHF.

The rearrangement links TRBV6-5 to TRBJ1-1, with D unclear. The CDR3 extends over 11 amino acids. CDR1 is MNHEY and CDR2 is SVGAGI in the germline V gene. With 7 bases removed from V and 3 bases from J, the gap between germline ends came to 6 bases. This chain's CDR3 is CASIEYTEAFF. CDR3 DNA: TGTGCCAGCATAGAGTACACTGAAGCTTTCTTT.

The CDR3 DNA is TGTGCCAGCATACGGGGAATAGTCTACACCTTC. Its protein product is CASIRGIVYTF. J is TRBJ1-2 and V is TRBV6-5; D is ambiguous. CDR3 length: 11 amino acids. Germline V gene data show CDR1 as MNHEY and CDR2 as SVGAGI. Trimming cost V 7 bases and J 10 bases, with 13 bases left between them.

The chain is built from TRBV9 and TRBJ2-2; 11 bases align to TRBD1. CDR1 and CDR2 from the germline V gene are SGDLS and YYNGEE. The CDR3 has 17 amino acids. The V gene end was trimmed by 3 bases and the J gene end by 5 bases; junction bases not matched to a gene: 9. Here the CDR3 DNA reads TGTGCCAGCAGCGAGAGAGTTGGACAGGGGGCTACCGGGGAGCTGTTTTTT. Its translation is CASSERVGQGATGELFF. The entire variable domain, with the rest obtained from reference TRBV9 and TRBJ2-2, is as follows: DSGVTQTPKHLITATGQRVTLRCSPRSGDLSVYWYQQSLDQGLQFLIQYYNGEERAKGNILERFSAQQFPDLHSELNLSSLELGDSALYFCASSERVGQGATGELFFGEGSRLTVL.

The chain links TRBV7-8 to TRBJ2-2, with a tentative D call TRBD1 (5 bases). With 4 bases removed from V and 7 bases from J, the gap between germline ends came to 13 bases. Germline values: CDR1 SGHVS, CDR2 FQNEAQ. The CDR3 extends over 14 amino acids. The chain's CDR3 is CASSSNAGYGELFF. The CDR3 coding sequence is TGTGCCAGCAGCTCTAACGCAGGGTACGGGGAGCTGTTTTTT.